The TCR beta chain under discussion was sequenced for a study of blood T cells in healthy people across ages. Primed by a sample-barcoded 5' primer and a J-beta primer mix, a second PCR proceeded for roughly 7 to 11 cycles. A template-switch adaptor with 12 random nucleotides tagged each cDNA molecule. One entry per CDR3 protein, called by TCRdb with MiXCR from the 5' RACE reads. The repertoire holds some 900,000 distinct CDR3 sequences, around 48% seen once, with around an eighth in the top ten. This clonotype appeared a few times. Given a much more abundant clone one base away, this may be a read error. Sequencing was carried out using blood. The receptor was derived from a man younger than 45 in good health.

The CDR3 DNA sequence: TGTGCCAGCAGTGACGGGGACACAGATACGCAGTATTTT. As protein: CASSDGDTDTQYF. This chain joins TRBV6-5 and TRBJ2-3; tentative D call: TRBD2 (5 bases). The CDR3 length is 13 residues. Per the germline V gene, CDR1 is MNHEY and CDR2 is SVGAGI. Trimming removed 5 bases at V and 2 bases at J, with 8 bases between.